The rows below give T cell receptor beta chains drawn from one sample of a study of PD-L1 blockade in urothelial cancer. The table came from immunoSEQ multiplex PCR; TCRdb's copy has only in-frame clones and leaves some out. This table holds 130,000 or so clones, approximately 84% found once. This specimen consisted of PBMCs, obtained around atezolizumab (anti-PD-L1) treatment. The receptors stem from a man aged 45-60 years with urothelial cancer. Each CDR3 is given with its conserved first and last residue. Each record gives: J gene, V gene, clone size, CDR3 length, D gene, CDR3 DNA, CDR3 protein. A D gene is named only where the DNA matches it firmly. The listing skips clone size in some rows; elsewhere it reads once, few, many or a size class.

j_call: TRBJ2-7
v_call: TRBV18
clone_size: -
cdr3_length: 12
d_call: -
cdr3_nt: TGTGCCAGCTCACCGAGCTCCTACGAGCAGTACTTC
cdr3_aa: CASSPSSYEQYF

j_call: TRBJ2-1
v_call: TRBV2
clone_size: -
cdr3_length: 16
d_call: -
cdr3_nt: TGTGCCAGCAGTGGGTCGGTAGCGATACTATACAATGAGCAGTTCTTC
cdr3_aa: CASSGSVAILYNEQFF

j_call: TRBJ2-3
v_call: TRBV7-7
clone_size: -
cdr3_length: 15
d_call: TRBD2
cdr3_nt: TGTGCTAGCGCCGAGGGAGGGCAATTGGCAGATACGCAGTATTTT
cdr3_aa: CASAEGGQLADTQYF

j_call: TRBJ2-6
v_call: TRBV2
clone_size: -
cdr3_length: 16
d_call: TRBD1
cdr3_nt: TGTGCCAGCAGTGAGGACAGGGGTCCTGGGGCCAACGTCCTGACTTTC
cdr3_aa: CASSEDRGPGANVLTF

j_call: TRBJ2-2
v_call: TRBV19
clone_size: many
cdr3_length: 15
d_call: -
cdr3_nt: TGTGCCAGTACCCTAGTATCCGGGGGCACCGGGGAGCTGTTTTTT
cdr3_aa: CASTLVSGGTGELFF

j_call: TRBJ2-3
v_call: TRBV5-1
clone_size: once
cdr3_length: 17
d_call: TRBD2
cdr3_nt: TGCGCCAGCAGCTTGGGAGTACTAGCGGACGGCACAGATACGCAGTATTTT
cdr3_aa: CASSLGVLADGTDTQYF

j_call: TRBJ1-4
v_call: TRBV29-1
clone_size: -
cdr3_length: 11
d_call: -
cdr3_nt: TGCAGCGTTGAACGTAATGAAAAACTGTTTTTT
cdr3_aa: CSVERNEKLFF

j_call: TRBJ1-5
v_call: TRBV6-5
clone_size: once
cdr3_length: 15
d_call: -
cdr3_nt: TGTGCCAGCAGTTACTCCGGGAGGGCTAATCAGCCCCAGCATTTT
cdr3_aa: CASSYSGRANQPQHF

j_call: TRBJ1-5
v_call: TRBV19
clone_size: -
cdr3_length: 16
d_call: -
cdr3_nt: TGTGCCAGTAGTATGGGGGGGGGTATCATCACTCAGCCCCAGCATTTT
cdr3_aa: CASSMGGGIITQPQHF

j_call: TRBJ2-7
v_call: TRBV7-9
clone_size: -
cdr3_length: 14
d_call: -
cdr3_nt: TGTGCCAGCAGCCCGAAGCAGGGAAACTACGAGCAGTACTTC
cdr3_aa: CASSPKQGNYEQYF

j_call: TRBJ2-7
v_call: TRBV7-9
clone_size: -
cdr3_length: 15
d_call: TRBD1
cdr3_nt: TGTGCCAGCAGCCCCCTTGGGACAGGGGCCTACGAGCAGTACTTC
cdr3_aa: CASSPLGTGAYEQYF

j_call: TRBJ2-5
v_call: TRBV30
clone_size: once
cdr3_length: 12
d_call: -
cdr3_nt: TGTGCCCAAAAGGGGGTCCAAGAGACCCAGTACTTC
cdr3_aa: CAQKGVQETQYF

j_call: TRBJ1-6
v_call: TRBV27
clone_size: -
cdr3_length: 15
d_call: -
cdr3_nt: TGTGCCAGCAGTTCCAGGGTATCCGGGAATTCACCCCTCCACTTT
cdr3_aa: CASSSRVSGNSPLHF

j_call: TRBJ2-2
v_call: TRBV5-1
clone_size: -
cdr3_length: 17
d_call: -
cdr3_nt: TGCGCCAGCAGCCATCGTAACAGGATTGTAAAGGGCGGGGAGCTGTTTTTT
cdr3_aa: CASSHRNRIVKGGELFF

j_call: TRBJ1-2
v_call: TRBV10-3
clone_size: -
cdr3_length: 15
d_call: -
cdr3_nt: TGTGCCATCAGTGAGTCGACAGGCTTTAACTATGGCTACACCTTC
cdr3_aa: CAISESTGFNYGYTF

j_call: TRBJ2-2
v_call: TRBV2
clone_size: -
cdr3_length: 15
d_call: -
cdr3_nt: TGTGCCAGCGGGGCGGGGCAGCAGAACACCGGGGAGCTGTTTTTT
cdr3_aa: CASGAGQQNTGELFF

j_call: TRBJ2-1
v_call: TRBV7-8
clone_size: -
cdr3_length: 17
d_call: TRBD2
cdr3_nt: TGTGCCAGCAGCTTACCAGGACTAGCGGGAGCAAAAAATGAGCAGTTCTTC
cdr3_aa: CASSLPGLAGAKNEQFF

j_call: TRBJ2-1
v_call: TRBV19
clone_size: -
cdr3_length: 16
d_call: TRBD2
cdr3_nt: TGTGCCAGTAGTAGGCTTTTGGCTAGCGGGGCCAATGAGCAGTTCTTC
cdr3_aa: CASSRLLASGANEQFF